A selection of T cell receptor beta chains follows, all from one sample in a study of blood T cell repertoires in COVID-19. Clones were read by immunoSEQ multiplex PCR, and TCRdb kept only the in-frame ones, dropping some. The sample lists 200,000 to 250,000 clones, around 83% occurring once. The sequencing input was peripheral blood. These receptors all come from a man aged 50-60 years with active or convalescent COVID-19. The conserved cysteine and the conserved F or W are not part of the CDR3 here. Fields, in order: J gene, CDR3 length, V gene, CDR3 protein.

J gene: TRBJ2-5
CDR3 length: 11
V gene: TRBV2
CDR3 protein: ASRRFLEETQY

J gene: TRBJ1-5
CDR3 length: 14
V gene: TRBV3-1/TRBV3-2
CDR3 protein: AGSHGQTYSNQPQH

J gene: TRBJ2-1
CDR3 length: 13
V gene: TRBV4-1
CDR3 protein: ASSQVGRTDNEQF

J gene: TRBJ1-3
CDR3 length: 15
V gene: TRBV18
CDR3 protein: ASSPPRTGGTGNTIY

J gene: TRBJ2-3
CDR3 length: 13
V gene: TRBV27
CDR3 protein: ASSTGVAGGPFKY

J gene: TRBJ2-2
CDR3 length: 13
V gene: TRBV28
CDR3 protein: ASSLNGGLAGELF

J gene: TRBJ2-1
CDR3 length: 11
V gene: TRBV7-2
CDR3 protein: ASSPTGRNEQF

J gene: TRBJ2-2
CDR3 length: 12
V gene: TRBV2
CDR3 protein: ASIWAPDTGELF

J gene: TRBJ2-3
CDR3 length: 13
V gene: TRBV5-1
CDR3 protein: ASSRRDSLTDTQY

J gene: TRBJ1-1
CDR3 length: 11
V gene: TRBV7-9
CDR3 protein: ASSSQLETEAF

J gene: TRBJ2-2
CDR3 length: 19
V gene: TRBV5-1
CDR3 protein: ASSIVRPGTGTALGSGELF

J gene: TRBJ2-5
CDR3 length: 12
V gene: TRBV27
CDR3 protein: ASSSRGDRETQY

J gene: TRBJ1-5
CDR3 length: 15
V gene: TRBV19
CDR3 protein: ASTLWGPARGDQPQH

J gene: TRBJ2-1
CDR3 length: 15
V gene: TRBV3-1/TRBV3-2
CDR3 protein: ASSQEGQASSYNEQF

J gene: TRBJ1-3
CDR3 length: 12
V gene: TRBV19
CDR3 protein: ASNTGQRGNTIY